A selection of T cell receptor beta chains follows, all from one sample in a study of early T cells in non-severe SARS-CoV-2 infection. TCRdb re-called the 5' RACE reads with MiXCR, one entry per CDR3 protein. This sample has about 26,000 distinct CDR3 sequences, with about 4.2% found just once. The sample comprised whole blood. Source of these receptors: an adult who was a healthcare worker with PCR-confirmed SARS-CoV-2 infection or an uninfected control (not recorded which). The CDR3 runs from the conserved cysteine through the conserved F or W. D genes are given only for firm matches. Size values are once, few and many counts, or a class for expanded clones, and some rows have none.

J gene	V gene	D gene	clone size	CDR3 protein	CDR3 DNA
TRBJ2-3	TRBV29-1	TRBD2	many	CSAQAGDRDTQYF	TGCAGCGCCCAAGCGGGGGATAGAGATACGCAGTATTTT
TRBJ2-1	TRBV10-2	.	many	CASSEGPSSYNEQFF	TGCGCCAGCAGTGAGGGACCAAGCTCCTACAATGAGCAGTTCTTC
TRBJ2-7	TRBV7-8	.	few	CASSLGGSHLLEYF	TGTGCCAGCAGCTTAGGTGGGAGTCACCTATTGGAGTACTTC
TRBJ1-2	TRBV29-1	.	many	CSVASLRDGYTF	TGCAGCGTTGCATCCCTCAGGGACGGCTACACCTTC
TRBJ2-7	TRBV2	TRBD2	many	CASISGSGYEQYF	TGTGCCAGCATCAGCGGGAGTGGGTACGAGCAGTACTTC
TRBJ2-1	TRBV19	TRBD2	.	CASSKGLAGGYNEQFF	TGTGCCAGTAGTAAGGGACTAGCGGGAGGCTACAATGAGCAGTTCTTC
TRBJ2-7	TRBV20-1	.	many	CSASQGLISYEQYF	TGCAGTGCTAGCCAGGGACTCATCTCCTACGAGCAGTACTTC
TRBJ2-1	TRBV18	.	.	CASSPPGSRRSYNEQFF	TGTGCCAGCTCACCACCCGGGTCCCGGCGCTCCTACAATGAGCAGTTCTTC
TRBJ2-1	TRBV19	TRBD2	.	CASSRAGTSGGFEQFF	TGTGCCAGTAGCCGGGCCGGGACTAGCGGGGGTTTTGAGCAGTTCTTC
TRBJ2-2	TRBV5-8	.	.	CASAISRAPSGELFF	TGTGCCAGCGCTATTTCGAGGGCGCCATCCGGGGAGCTGTTTTTT
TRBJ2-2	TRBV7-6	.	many	CASSLGVGQGTGELFF	TGTGCCAGCAGCTTAGGAGTCGGGCAGGGCACCGGGGAGCTGTTTTTT
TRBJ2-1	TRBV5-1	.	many	CASSLGQGTYNEQFF	TGCGCCAGCAGCTTGGGGCAGGGAACCTACAATGAGCAGTTCTTC
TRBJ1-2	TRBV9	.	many	CASSVDPRDEDGYTF	TGTGCCAGCAGCGTAGATCCCAGGGATGAAGATGGCTACACCTTC
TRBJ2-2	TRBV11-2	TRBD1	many	CASRGLRQGRTGELFF	TGTGCCAGCAGGGGGCTACGACAGGGTCGCACCGGGGAGCTGTTTTTT
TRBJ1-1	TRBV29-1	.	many	CSVDQGKSNTEAFF	TGCAGCGTTGATCAGGGGAAGAGTAACACTGAAGCTTTCTTT
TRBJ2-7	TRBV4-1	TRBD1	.	CASSQESRDRGQYF	TGCGCCAGCAGCCAAGAAAGTCGGGACAGGGGGCAGTACTTC
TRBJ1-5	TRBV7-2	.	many	CASSLAGGRSNQPQHF	TGTGCCAGCAGCTTAGCTGGGGGGCGAAGCAATCAGCCCCAGCATTTT
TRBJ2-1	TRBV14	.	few	CASSVRQTYNEQFF	TGTGCCAGCAGCGTCAGACAAACCTACAATGAGCAGTTCTTC
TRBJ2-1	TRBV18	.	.	CASSPSGDEQFF	TGTGCCAGCTCACCATCCGGGGATGAGCAGTTCTTC
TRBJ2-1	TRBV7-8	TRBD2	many	CASSLAGGRNEQFF	TGTGCCAGCAGCTTGGCGGGGGGCAGGAATGAGCAGTTCTTC
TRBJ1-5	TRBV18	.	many	CASSRYSPGDGNQPQHF	TGTGCCAGCTCTAGATACTCGCCCGGGGATGGAAATCAGCCCCAGCATTTT
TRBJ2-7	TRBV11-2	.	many	CASSPPTRRYEQYF	TGTGCCAGCAGCCCCCCGACTAGGCGCTACGAGCAGTACTTC
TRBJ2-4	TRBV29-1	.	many	CSVFDRLTKNIQYF	TGCAGCGTTTTCGACAGGCTTACCAAAAACATTCAGTACTTC
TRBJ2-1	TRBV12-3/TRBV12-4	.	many	CASSSKQGGDRDEQFF	TGTGCCAGCAGCTCTAAGCAGGGGGGAGATCGGGATGAGCAGTTCTTC
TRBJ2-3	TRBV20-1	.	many	CSARFPQTTDTQYF	TGCAGTGCTAGATTCCCACAAACCACAGATACGCAGTATTTT